This TCR beta chain was obtained from a study of cytomegalovirus exposure and HLA in healthy donors. Primers for the PCR totalled 60 Vbeta and 13 Jbeta. Here immunoSEQ multiplex PCR was the method, and the copy in TCRdb shows in-frame clones only, minus some. The data contain tens of thousands of clones, approximately 83% of them singletons. Study observations and caveats: Sequencing likely produced, as an artifact, a cluster of highly shared sequence variants. The classifier, whose performance was assessed in both the original and validation cohorts, reportedly diagnosed cytomegalovirus status with high specificity and sensitivity.

Germline V CDR1 and CDR2: LNHDA, SQIVND (reference sequence). The CDR3 has 16 residues. V lost 2 bases to trimming and J lost 3 bases, with 14 bases between them. Remarks on this clone: Its antigen is unknown.

The origin of this receptor is a man aged 45-60 years in good health and CMV-seronegative. The rearrangement links TRBV19 to TRBJ2-1, with D possibly TRBD1 on 7 matching bases. Material for sequencing was PBMCs. CDR3 DNA: TGTGCCAGTAGTATAATCGCAGGGGGGCTCTACAATGAGCAGTTCTTC. Encoded protein: CASSIIAGGLYNEQFF.